These T cell receptor beta chains were read from a single sample in a study of Ad26.COV2.S vaccination and SARS-CoV-2 variants. The repertoire was sequenced with immunoSEQ multiplex PCR; TCRdb's copy has only in-frame clones and lacks some. The data show approximately 450,000 clones, roughly 90% seen once. Sequencing used peripheral blood, obtained in a trial of Ad26.COV2.S vaccine versus placebo. The receptors derive from a person between 18 and 59 years old who received the Ad26.COV2.S COVID-19 vaccine or a placebo. Each CDR3 is given with its conserved first and last residue. A D gene is named only where the DNA matches it firmly. The size field is filled for only some rows; it gives once, few, many or a size class.

>TRBD1|TRBJ1-6|.|TRBV7-2
CASSLALGQGYSPLHF
TGTGCCAGCAGCTTAGCGTTAGGACAGGGTTATTCACCCCTCCACTTT
>.|TRBJ2-1|once|TRBV19
CASSPGLGAELYNEQFF
TGTGCCAGTAGTCCCGGACTGGGGGCAGAACTTTACAATGAGCAGTTCTTC
>.|TRBJ2-1|.|TRBV27
CASSLSAADNEQFF
TGTGCCAGCAGTTTATCAGCGGCGGACAATGAGCAGTTCTTC
>.|TRBJ1-2|once|TRBV5-6
CASSLIMRDAVYYGYTF
TGTGCCAGCAGCTTAATAATGAGGGACGCAGTTTACTATGGCTACACCTTC
>.|TRBJ1-6|.|TRBV6-2/TRBV6-3
CASSSEVSYNSPLHF
TGTGCCAGCAGTTCTGAGGTTTCCTATAATTCACCCCTCCACTTT
>.|TRBJ2-1|.|TRBV19
CASSLGTAPYNEQFF
TGTGCCAGTAGTTTAGGGACCGCCCCTTACAATGAGCAGTTCTTC
>TRBD2|TRBJ2-5|.|TRBV5-4
CASTPRGGAKETQYF
TGTGCCAGCACCCCTCGCGGGGGGGCGAAGGAGACCCAGTACTTC
>TRBD2|TRBJ2-3|once|TRBV6-2/TRBV6-3
CASSYGTTDTDTQYF
TGTGCCAGCAGTTACGGGACTACCGACACAGATACGCAGTATTTT
>.|TRBJ2-2|.|TRBV11-2
CASSTGTANTGELFF
TGTGCCAGCAGCACAGGGACTGCGAACACCGGGGAGCTGTTTTTT
>TRBD1|TRBJ1-3|.|TRBV6-1
CASSESQGLSGNTIYF
TGTGCCAGCAGTGAATCACAGGGGCTCTCTGGAAACACCATATATTTT
>TRBD2|TRBJ2-3|.|TRBV7-9
CASSSGLAGEHTQYF
TGTGCCAGCAGCTCAGGACTAGCGGGAGAGCATACGCAGTATTTT
>.|TRBJ1-5|.|TRBV15
CATSREQSTSNQPQHF
TGTGCCACCAGCAGAGAACAGTCGACTAGCAATCAGCCCCAGCATTTT
>.|TRBJ2-7|.|TRBV29-1
CSAREPSSYEQYF
TGCAGCGCACGGGAGCCGAGCTCCTACGAGCAGTACTTC
>TRBD1|TRBJ2-7|.|TRBV29-1
CSVGTGTYEQYF
TGCAGCGTGGGGACAGGGACGTACGAGCAGTACTTC
>TRBD1|TRBJ1-2|.|TRBV7-9
CASSLGQGWGYTF
TGTGCCAGCAGCTTGGGACAGGGGTGGGGCTACACCTTC
>.|TRBJ1-1|once|TRBV6-2/TRBV6-3
CASSATTENTEAFF
TGTGCCAGCAGTGCGACGACAGAGAACACTGAAGCTTTCTTT
>TRBD1|TRBJ2-7|.|TRBV28
CASSTQGAGLLEQYF
TGTGCCAGCAGCACCCAGGGGGCGGGTCTCCTCGAGCAGTACTTC
>TRBD1|TRBJ1-2|.|TRBV28
CASALWTGGVYGYTF
TGTGCCAGCGCCCTATGGACAGGGGGCGTCTATGGCTACACCTTC
>.|TRBJ1-1|.|TRBV6-5
CASRPSGGTEAFF
TGTGCCAGCAGACCCTCGGGGGGGACTGAAGCTTTCTTT
>TRBD1|TRBJ1-5|.|TRBV27
CASSTTTGVGNQPQHF
TGTGCCAGCAGTACGACTACAGGGGTTGGAAATCAGCCCCAGCATTTT
>.|TRBJ2-1|.|TRBV30
CAWSIRDEQFF
TGTGCCTGGTCAATTAGAGACGAGCAGTTCTTC
>.|TRBJ1-1|.|TRBV27
CASSSMDTEAFF
TGTGCCAGCAGTTCTATGGACACTGAAGCTTTCTTT
>TRBD1|TRBJ1-5|few|TRBV27
CASSRQGIQQPQHF
TGTGCCAGCAGTCGACAGGGGATTCAGCAGCCCCAGCATTTT
>.|TRBJ2-2|.|TRBV6-2/TRBV6-3
CASRYSGTQNTGELFF
TGTGCCAGCAGATACTCCGGGACACAGAACACCGGGGAGCTGTTTTTT
>.|TRBJ2-5|.|TRBV4-1
CASSQVGTRETQYF
TGCGCCAGCAGCCAAGTCGGGACGAGAGAGACCCAGTACTTC
>.|TRBJ1-2|.|TRBV6-1
CASSEGGAGRDGYTF
TGTGCCAGCAGTGAAGGCGGGGCAGGGCGGGATGGCTACACCTTC
>.|TRBJ2-5|.|TRBV2
CASSEAGRPIYF
TGTGCCAGCAGTGAAGCGGGTAGACCCATCTACTTC
>.|TRBJ2-5|.|TRBV7-6
CASSLAGGVETQYF
TGTGCCAGCAGCTTAGCCGGCGGTGTGGAGACCCAGTACTTC
>TRBD1|TRBJ1-2|.|TRBV28
CASSPGQGNGYTF
TGTGCCAGCAGCCCCGGACAGGGAAATGGCTACACCTTC
>.|TRBJ1-1|.|TRBV28
CASSLFTVSTEAFF
TGTGCCAGCAGCCTCTTTACAGTGAGCACTGAAGCTTTCTTT
>.|TRBJ2-5|.|TRBV19
CASSSLDAKETQYF
TGTGCCAGTAGTAGCCTCGACGCTAAAGAGACCCAGTACTTC
>.|TRBJ2-1|.|TRBV11-1
CASSLESYNEQFF
TGTGCCAGCAGCTTAGAGAGCTACAATGAGCAGTTCTTC
>TRBD2|TRBJ2-5|.|TRBV7-8
CASSLSGKIQETQYF
TGTGCCAGCAGCTTAAGCGGGAAAATCCAAGAGACCCAGTACTTC
>.|TRBJ2-5|.|TRBV7-9
CASSLASGKETQYF
TGTGCCAGCAGCTTAGCTTCCGGAAAAGAGACCCAGTACTTC
>.|TRBJ2-2|.|TRBV5-4
CASSLGGGTNTGELFF
TGTGCCAGCAGCTTGGGGGGCGGGACCAACACCGGGGAGCTGTTTTTT
>.|TRBJ2-1|.|TRBV3-1/TRBV3-2
CASSRNYNEQFF
TGTGCCAGCAGCCGGAACTACAATGAGCAGTTCTTC
>.|TRBJ1-4|.|TRBV27
CASSPTVGGGTNEKLFF
TGTGCCAGCAGTCCCACCGTGGGGGGGGGAACTAATGAAAAACTGTTTTTT
>.|TRBJ2-1|.|TRBV30
CAWSVSGVYNEQFF
TGTGCCTGGAGTGTATCAGGGGTTTACAATGAGCAGTTCTTC
>.|TRBJ2-3|.|TRBV4-1
CASSQVQGIISDTQYF
TGCGCCAGCAGCCAAGTCCAAGGGATCATCTCAGATACGCAGTATTTT
>.|TRBJ2-1|.|TRBV15
CATSRGGVGEQFF
TGTGCCACCAGCAGAGGTGGGGTTGGTGAGCAGTTCTTC
>TRBD2|TRBJ2-1|.|TRBV9
CASSGPGTSGKKSSYNEQFF
TGTGCCAGCAGCGGGCCCGGGACTAGCGGGAAAAAAAGCTCCTACAATGAGCAGTTCTTC
>.|TRBJ1-4|.|TRBV30
CAWSVWSGGEKLFF
TGTGCCTGGAGTGTGTGGAGTGGAGGTGAAAAACTGTTTTTT
>TRBD1|TRBJ2-2|.|TRBV27
CASSLDQGGRVTGELFF
TGTGCCAGCAGTTTAGACCAAGGGGGCAGGGTCACCGGGGAGCTGTTTTTT
>.|TRBJ2-1|.|TRBV27
CASSLRLAHYNEQFF
TGTGCCAGCAGTTTACGGCTAGCTCACTACAATGAGCAGTTCTTC
>.|TRBJ2-3|.|TRBV5-4
CASSQEGPDTQYF
TGTGCCAGCAGCCAGGAGGGGCCAGATACGCAGTATTTT
>TRBD2|TRBJ2-7|.|TRBV19
CASSISSGEYEQYF
TGTGCCAGTAGTATATCTAGCGGGGAGTACGAGCAGTACTTC
>.|TRBJ2-5|.|TRBV23-1
CASTQLLTRQETQYF
TGCGCCAGCACCCAGCTACTAACTAGACAAGAGACCCAGTACTTC
>.|TRBJ2-5|.|TRBV7-3
CASSGGAGETQYF
TGTGCCAGCTCTGGGGGGGCGGGGGAGACCCAGTACTTC
>.|TRBJ1-1|.|TRBV30
CAWKQGTGAEAFF
TGTGCCTGGAAACAGGGAACGGGCGCTGAAGCTTTCTTT